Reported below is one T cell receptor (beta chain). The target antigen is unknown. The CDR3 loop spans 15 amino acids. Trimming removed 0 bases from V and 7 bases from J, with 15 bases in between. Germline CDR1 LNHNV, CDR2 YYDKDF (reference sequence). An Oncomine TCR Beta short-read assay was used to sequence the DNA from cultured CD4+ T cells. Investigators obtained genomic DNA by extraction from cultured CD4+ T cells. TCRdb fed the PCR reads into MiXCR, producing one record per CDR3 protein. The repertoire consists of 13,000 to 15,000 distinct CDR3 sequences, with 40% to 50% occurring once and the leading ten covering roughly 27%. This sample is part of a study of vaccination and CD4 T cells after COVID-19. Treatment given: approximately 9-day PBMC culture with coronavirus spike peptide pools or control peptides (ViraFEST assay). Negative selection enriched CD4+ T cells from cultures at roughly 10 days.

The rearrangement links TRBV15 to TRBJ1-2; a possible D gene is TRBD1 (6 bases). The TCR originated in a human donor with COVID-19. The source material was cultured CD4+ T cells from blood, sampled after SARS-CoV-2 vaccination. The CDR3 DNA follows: TGTGCCACCAGCAGAGATAGGCCAGGGGAGGGTGGCTACACCTTC. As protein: CATSRDRPGEGGYTF.